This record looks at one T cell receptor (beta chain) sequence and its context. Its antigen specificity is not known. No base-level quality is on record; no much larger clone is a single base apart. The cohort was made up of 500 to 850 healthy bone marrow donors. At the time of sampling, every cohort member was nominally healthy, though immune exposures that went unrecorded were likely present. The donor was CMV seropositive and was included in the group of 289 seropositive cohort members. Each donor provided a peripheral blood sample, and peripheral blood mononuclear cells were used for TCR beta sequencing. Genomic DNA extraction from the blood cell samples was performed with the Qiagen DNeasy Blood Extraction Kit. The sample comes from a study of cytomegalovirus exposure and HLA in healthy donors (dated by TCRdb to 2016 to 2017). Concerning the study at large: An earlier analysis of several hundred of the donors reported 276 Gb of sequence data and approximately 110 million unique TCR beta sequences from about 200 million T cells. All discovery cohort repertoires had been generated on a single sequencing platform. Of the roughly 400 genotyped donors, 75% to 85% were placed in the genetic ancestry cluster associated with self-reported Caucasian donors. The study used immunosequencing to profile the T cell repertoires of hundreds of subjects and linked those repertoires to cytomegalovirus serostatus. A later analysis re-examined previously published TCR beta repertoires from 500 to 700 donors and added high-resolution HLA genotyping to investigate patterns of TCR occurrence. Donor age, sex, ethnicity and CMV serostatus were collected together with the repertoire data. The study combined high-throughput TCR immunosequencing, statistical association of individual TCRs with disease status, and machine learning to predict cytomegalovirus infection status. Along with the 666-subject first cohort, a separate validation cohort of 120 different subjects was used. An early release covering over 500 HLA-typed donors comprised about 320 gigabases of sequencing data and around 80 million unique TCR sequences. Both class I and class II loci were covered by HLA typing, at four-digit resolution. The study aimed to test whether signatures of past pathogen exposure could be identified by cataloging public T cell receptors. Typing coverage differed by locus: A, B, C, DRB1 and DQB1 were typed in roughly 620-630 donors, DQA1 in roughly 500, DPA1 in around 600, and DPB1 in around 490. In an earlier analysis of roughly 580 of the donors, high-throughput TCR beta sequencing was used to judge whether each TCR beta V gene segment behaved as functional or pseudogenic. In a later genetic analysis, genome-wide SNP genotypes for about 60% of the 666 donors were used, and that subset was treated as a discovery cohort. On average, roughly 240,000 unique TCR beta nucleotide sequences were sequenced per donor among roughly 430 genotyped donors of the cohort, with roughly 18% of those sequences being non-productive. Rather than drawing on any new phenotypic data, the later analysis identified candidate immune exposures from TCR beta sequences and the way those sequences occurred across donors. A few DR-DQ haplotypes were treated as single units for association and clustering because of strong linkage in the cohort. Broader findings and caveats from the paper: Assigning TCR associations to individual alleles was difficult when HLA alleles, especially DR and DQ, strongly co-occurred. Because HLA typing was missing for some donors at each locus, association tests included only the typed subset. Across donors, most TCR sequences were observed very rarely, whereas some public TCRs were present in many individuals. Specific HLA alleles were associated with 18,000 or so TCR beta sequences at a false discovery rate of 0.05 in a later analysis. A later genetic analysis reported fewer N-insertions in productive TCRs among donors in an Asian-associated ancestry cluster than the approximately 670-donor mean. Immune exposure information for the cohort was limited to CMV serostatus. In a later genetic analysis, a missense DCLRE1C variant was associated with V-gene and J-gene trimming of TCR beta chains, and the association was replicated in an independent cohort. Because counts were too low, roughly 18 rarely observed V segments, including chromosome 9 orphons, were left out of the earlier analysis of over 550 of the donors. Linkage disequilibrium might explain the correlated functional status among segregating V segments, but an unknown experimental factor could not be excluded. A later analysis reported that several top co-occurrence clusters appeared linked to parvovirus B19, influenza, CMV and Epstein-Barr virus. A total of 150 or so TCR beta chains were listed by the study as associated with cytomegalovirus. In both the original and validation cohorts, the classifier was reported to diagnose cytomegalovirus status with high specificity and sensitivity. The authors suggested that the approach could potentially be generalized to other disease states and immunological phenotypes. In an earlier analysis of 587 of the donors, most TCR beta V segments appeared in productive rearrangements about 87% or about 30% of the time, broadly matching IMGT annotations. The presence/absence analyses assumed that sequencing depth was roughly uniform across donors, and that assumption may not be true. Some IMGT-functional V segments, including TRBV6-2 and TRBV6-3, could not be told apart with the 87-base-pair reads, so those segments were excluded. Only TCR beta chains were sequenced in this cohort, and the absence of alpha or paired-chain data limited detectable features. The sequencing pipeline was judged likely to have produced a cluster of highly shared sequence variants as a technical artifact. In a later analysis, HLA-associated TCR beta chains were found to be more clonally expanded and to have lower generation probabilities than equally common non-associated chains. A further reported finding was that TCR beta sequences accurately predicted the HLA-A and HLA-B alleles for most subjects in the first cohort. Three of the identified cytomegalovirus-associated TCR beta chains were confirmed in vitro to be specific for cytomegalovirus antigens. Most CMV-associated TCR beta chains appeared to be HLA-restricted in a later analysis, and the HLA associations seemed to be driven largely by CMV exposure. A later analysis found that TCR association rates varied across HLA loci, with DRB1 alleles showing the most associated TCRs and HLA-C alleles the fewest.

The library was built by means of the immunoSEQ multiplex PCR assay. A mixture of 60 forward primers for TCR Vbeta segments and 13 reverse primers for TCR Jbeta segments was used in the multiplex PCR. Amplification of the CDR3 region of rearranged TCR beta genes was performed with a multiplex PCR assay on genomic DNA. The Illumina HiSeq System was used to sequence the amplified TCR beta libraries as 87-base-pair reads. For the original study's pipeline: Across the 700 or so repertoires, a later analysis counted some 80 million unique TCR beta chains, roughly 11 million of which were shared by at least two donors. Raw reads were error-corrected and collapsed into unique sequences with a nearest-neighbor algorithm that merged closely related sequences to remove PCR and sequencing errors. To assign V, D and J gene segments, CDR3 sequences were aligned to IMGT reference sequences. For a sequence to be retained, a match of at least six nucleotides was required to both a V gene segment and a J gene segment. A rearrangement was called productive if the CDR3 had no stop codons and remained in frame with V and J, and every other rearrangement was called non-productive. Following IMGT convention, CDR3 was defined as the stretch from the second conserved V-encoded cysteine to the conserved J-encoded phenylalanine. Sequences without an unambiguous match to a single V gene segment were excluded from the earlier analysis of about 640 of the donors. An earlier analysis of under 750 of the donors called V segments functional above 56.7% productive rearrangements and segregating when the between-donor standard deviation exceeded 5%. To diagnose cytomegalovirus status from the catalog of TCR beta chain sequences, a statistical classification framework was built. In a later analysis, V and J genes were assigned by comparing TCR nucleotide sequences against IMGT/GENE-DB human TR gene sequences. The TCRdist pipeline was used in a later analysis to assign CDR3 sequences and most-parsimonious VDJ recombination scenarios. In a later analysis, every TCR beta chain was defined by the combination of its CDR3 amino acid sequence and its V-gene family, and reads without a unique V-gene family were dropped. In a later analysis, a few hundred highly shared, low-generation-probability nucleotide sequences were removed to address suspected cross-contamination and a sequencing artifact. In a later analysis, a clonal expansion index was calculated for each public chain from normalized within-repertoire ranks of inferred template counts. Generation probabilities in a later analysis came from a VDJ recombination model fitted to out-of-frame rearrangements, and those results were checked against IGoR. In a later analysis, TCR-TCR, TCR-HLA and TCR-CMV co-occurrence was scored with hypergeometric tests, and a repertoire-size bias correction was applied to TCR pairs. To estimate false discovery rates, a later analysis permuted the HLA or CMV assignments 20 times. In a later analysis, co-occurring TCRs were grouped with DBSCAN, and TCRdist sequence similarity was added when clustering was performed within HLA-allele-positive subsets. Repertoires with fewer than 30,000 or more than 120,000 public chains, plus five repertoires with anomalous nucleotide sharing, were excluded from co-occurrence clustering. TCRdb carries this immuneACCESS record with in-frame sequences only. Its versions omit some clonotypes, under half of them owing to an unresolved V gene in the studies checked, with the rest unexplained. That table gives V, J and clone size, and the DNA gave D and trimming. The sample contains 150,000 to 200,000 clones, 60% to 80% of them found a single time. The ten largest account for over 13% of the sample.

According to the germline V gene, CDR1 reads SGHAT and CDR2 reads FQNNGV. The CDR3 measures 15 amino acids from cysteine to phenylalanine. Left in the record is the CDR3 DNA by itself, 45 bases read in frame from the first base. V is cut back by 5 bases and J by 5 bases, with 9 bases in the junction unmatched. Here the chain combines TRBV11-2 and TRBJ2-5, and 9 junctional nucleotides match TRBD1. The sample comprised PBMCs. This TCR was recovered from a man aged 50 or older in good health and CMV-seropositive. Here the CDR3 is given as CASSLRDRVLETQYF. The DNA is TGTGCCAGCAGCCTCAGGGACAGGGTTTTGGAGACCCAGTACTTC.